The 2 T cell receptor beta chains presented below share a single source sample, sequenced in a study of chemoradiotherapy in HPV16-positive cancers. The data were produced by immunoSEQ multiplex PCR, yet TCRdb's version contains in-frame clones alone and is incomplete. The sample shows 53,000 or so clones, 90% of them seen only once. The starting material was blood, obtained from a patient who underwent chemoradiotherapy. The receptors were gathered from a human donor with HPV-associated anogenital cancer.

This rearrangement joins TRBV19 to TRBJ2-2; the D gene is possibly TRBD2 (7 bases). V lost 8 bases and J lost 1, with 17 bases in between. The CDR3 loop spans 16 amino acids. Germline assignment: CDR1 LNHDA and CDR2 SQIVND (reference sequence). CDR3 sequence reads: CASDFGGRMNTGELFF. The CDR3 coding sequence is TGTGCCAGTGACTTCGGGGGGCGGATGAACACCGGGGAGCTGTTTTTT.

This chain uses TRBV30 with TRBJ2-7; D is ambiguous. The CDR3 is 12 amino acids. Germline loops: CDR1 GTSNPN, CDR2 SVGIG (reference sequence). Trimming left V 7 bases short and J 7 bases short, with 17 bases between. The CDR3 DNA follows: TGTGCCTCCGAACCCCGGGCCTTTGAGCAGTACTTC. Encoded protein: CASEPRAFEQYF.